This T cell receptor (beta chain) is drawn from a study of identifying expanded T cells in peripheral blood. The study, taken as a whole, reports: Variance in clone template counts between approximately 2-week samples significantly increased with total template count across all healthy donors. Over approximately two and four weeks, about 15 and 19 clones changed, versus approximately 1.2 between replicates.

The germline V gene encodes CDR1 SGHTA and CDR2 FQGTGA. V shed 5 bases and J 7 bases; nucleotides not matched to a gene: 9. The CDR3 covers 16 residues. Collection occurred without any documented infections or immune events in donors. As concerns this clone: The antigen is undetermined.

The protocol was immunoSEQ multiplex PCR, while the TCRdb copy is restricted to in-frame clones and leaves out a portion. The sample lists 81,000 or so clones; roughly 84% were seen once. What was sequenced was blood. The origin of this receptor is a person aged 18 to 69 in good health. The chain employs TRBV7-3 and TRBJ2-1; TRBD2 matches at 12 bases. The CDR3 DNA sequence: TGTGCCAGCAGCCCGACCCTAGCGGGAGGGAGAAATGAGCAGTTCTTC. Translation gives CASSPTLAGGRNEQFF. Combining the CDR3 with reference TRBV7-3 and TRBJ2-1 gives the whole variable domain GAGVSQTPSNKVTEKGKYVELRCDPISGHTALYWYRQSLGQGPEFLIYFQGTGAADDSGLPNDRFFAVRPEGSVSTLKIQRTERGDSAVYLCASSPTLAGGRNEQFFGPGTRLTVL.